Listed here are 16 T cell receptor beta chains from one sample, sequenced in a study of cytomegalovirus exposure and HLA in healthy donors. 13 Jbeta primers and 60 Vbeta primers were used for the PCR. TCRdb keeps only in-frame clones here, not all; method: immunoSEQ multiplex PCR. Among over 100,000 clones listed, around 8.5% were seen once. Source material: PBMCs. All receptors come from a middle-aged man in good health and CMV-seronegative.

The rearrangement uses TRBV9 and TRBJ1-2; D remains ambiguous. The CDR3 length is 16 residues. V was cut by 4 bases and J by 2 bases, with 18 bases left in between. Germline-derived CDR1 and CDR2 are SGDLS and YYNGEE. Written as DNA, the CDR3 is TGTGCCAGCAGCCCCTCCCCCCTGCCTAGAAACTATGGCTACACCTTC. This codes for CASSPSPLPRNYGYTF.

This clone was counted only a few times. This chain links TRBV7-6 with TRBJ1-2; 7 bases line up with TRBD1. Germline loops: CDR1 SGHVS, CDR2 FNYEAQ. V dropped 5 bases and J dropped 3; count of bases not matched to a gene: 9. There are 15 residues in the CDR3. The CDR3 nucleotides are TGTGCCAGCAGCCCGGGACAGTCTCCCTACTATGGCTACACCTTC. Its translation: CASSPGQSPYYGYTF. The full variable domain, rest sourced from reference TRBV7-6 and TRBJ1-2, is GAGVSQSPRYKVTKRGQDVALRCDPISGHVSLYWYRQALGQGPEFLTYFNYEAQQDKSGLPNDRFSAERPEGSISTLTIQRTEQRDSAMYRCASSPGQSPYYGYTFGSGTRLTVV.

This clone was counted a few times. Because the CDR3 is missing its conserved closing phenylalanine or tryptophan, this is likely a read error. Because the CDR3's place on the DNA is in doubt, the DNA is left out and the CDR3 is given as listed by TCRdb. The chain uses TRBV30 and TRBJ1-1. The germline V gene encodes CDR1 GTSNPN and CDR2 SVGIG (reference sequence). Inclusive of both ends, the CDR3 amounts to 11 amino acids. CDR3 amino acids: CAFTFRTEPFL.

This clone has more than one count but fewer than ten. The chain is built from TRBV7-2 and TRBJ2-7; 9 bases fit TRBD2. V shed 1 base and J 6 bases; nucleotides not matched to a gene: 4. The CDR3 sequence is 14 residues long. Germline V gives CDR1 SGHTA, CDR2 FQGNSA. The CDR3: CASSLVLAGSEQYF. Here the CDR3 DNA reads TGTGCCAGCAGCTTAGTTCTAGCGGGAAGCGAGCAGTACTTC.

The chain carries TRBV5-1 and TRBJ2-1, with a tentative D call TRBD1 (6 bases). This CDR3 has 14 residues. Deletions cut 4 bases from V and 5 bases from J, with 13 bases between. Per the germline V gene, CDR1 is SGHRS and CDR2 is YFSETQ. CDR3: CASSLWDINNEQFF. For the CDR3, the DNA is TGCGCCAGCAGCCTATGGGACATCAACAATGAGCAGTTCTTC.

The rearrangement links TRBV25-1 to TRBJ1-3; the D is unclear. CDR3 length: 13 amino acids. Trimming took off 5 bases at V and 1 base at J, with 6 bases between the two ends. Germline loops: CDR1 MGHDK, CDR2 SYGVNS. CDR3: CASSLASGNTIYF. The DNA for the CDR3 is TGTGCCAGCAGTTTAGCGTCTGGAAACACCATATATTTT.

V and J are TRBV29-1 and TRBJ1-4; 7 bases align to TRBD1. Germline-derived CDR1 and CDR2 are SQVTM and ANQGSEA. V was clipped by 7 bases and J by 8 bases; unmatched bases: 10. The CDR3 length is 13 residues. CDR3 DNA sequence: TGCAGCGCCAGACAGGGCAGGGAAGAAAAACTGTTTTTT. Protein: CSARQGREEKLFF.

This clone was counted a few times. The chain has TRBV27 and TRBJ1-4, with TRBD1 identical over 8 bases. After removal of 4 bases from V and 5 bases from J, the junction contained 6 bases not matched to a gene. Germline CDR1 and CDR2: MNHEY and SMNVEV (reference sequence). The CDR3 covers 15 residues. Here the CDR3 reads CASSSPGGANEKLFF. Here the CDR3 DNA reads TGTGCCAGCAGTTCTCCAGGGGGCGCGAATGAAAAACTGTTTTTT.

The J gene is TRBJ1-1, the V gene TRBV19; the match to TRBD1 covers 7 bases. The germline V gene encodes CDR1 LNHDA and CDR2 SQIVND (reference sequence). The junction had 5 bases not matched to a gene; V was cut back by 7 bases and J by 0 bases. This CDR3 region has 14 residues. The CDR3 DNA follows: TGTGCCAGTACCCTCGGGACAGTGAACACTGAAGCTTTCTTT. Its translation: CASTLGTVNTEAFF.

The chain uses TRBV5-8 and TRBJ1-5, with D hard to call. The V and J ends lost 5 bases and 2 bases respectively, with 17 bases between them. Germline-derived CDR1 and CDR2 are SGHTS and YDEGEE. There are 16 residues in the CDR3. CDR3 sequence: CASRPPPLGGNQPQHF. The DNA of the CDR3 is TGTGCCAGCAGGCCACCCCCGTTAGGAGGCAATCAGCCCCAGCATTTT. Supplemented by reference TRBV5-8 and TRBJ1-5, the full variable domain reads EAGVTQSPTHLIKTRGQQATLRCSPISGHTSVYWYQQALGLGLQFLLWYDEGEERNRGNFPPRFSGRQFPNYSSELNVNALELEDSALYLCASRPPPLGGNQPQHFGDGTRLSIL.

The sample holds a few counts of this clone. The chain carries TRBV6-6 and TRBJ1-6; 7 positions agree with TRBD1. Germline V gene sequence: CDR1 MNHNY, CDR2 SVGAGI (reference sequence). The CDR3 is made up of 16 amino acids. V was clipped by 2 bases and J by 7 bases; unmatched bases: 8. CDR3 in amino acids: CASSYEGGKANSPLHF. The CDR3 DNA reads TGTGCCAGCAGTTACGAAGGGGGCAAGGCGAATTCACCCCTCCACTTT.

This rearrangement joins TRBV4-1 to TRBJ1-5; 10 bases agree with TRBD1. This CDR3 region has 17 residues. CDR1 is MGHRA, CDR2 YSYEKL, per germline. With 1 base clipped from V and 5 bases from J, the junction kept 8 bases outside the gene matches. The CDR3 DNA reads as TGCGCCAGCAGCCAAGGTCCGGGACAGGGGATTCATCAGCCCCAGCATTTT. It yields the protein CASSQGPGQGIHQPQHF.

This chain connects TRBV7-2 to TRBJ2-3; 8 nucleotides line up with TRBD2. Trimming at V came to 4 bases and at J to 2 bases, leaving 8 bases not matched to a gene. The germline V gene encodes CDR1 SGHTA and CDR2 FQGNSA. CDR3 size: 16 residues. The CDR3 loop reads CASSSGLAGYTDTQYF. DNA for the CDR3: TGTGCCAGCAGCTCAGGTCTAGCGGGCTACACAGATACGCAGTATTTT.

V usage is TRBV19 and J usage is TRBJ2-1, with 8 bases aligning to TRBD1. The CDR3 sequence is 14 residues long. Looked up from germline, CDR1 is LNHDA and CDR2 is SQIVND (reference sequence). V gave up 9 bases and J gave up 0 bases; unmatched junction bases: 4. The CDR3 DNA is TGTGCCAGCCGTACAGGGGGCTCCTACAATGAGCAGTTCTTC. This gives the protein CASRTGGSYNEQFF.

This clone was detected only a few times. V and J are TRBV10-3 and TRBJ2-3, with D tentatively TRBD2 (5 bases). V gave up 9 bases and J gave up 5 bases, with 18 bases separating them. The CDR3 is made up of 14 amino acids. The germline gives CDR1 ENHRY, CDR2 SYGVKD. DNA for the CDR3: TGTGCCATGAAGGCGGCCGTCGCGGGAGATACGCAGTATTTT. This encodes CAMKAAVAGDTQYF.

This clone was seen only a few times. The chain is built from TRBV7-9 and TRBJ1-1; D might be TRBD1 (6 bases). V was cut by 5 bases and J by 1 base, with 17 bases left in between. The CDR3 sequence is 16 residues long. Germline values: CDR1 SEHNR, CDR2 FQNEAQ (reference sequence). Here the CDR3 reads CASSPAGADRNTEAFF. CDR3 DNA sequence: TGTGCCAGCAGCCCAGCAGGGGCGGACAGGAACACTGAAGCTTTCTTT.